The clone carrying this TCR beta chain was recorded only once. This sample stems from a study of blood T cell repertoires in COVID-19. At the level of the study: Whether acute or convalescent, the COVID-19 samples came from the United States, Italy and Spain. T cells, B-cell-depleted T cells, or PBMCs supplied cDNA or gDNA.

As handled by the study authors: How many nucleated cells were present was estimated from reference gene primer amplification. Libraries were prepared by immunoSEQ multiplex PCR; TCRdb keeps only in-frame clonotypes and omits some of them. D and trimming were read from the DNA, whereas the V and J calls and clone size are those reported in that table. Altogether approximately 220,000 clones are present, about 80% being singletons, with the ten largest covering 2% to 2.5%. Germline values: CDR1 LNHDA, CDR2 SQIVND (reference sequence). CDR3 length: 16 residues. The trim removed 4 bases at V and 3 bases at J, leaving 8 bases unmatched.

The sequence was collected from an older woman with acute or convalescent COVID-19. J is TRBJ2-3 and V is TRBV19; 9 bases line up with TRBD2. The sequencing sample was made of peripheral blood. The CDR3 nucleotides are TGTGCCAGTAGTACCGCGGGGGGGCGTCCTACAGATACGCAGTATTTT. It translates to CASSTAGGRPTDTQYF.